These 3 T cell receptor beta chains were sequenced from one sample in a study of human thymus T cells. The protocol was immunoSEQ multiplex PCR, while the TCRdb copy is restricted to in-frame clones and leaves out a portion. The sample records 55,000 to 85,000 clones, around 95% being singletons. Resections from corrective heart surgery supplied the thymus tissue. The sample comprised thymus tissue. The receptor source for this set is a girl less than two years old with a congenital heart defect but otherwise immunologically healthy.

The rearrangement links TRBV6-4 to TRBJ2-7; TRBD2 aligns across 8 bases. Trimming took 2 bases from V and 3 from J; bases not matched to a gene: 9. The CDR3 is made up of 16 amino acids. In germline, CDR1 is MRHNA, CDR2 SNTAGT. The CDR3 nucleotides read TGTGCCAGCAGTGACCGAGGACTAGCCGCCCACTACGAGCAGTACTTC. This translates into CASSDRGLAAHYEQYF.

The chain uses TRBV29-1 and TRBJ2-2; 10 bases are a match to TRBD2. CDR1 SQVTM and CDR2 ANQGSEA come from the germline V gene. CDR3 length equals 16 residues. J lost 4 bases, V lost 6 bases, and 11 bases had no gene match. CDR3 sequence reads: CSVFLAGEDLTGELFF. The CDR3 DNA reads TGCAGCGTGTTCCTAGCGGGAGAGGATCTCACCGGGGAGCTGTTTTTT.

This clone was counted between two and nine times. CDR3 in amino acids: CASSRGAFF. For the CDR3, the DNA is TGTGCCAGCAGCCGTGGAGCTTTCTTT. The chain has TRBV7-9 and TRBJ1-1; no firm D call. V lost 5 bases to trimming and J lost 10 bases, with 5 bases between them. The V gene's germline CDR1 is SEHNR and CDR2 FQNEAQ (reference sequence). This CDR3 spans 9 amino acids.